This paragraph reports one TCR beta chain. Its matching antigen is unknown. These data come from a study of blood T cells in healthy people across ages. Study-level results: Whereas aged donors had fewer naive CD4+ cells, long-lived donors had more of them and higher diversity. Older individuals had lower TCR beta diversity per million T cells (the decline was roughly linear).

Using a J-beta primer mix together with a sample-barcoded 5' primer, a second PCR was run for roughly 7 to 11 cycles. Every cDNA was tagged by a template-switch adaptor with 12 random nucleotides. A single record per CDR3 protein comes from TCRdb applying MiXCR to the 5' RACE reads. Of 650,000 to 700,000 distinct CDR3 sequences listed, 52% are singletons. The germline V gene encodes CDR1 SGHRS and CDR2 YFSETQ. CDR3 length: 16 residues. The junction had 5 bases not matched to a gene; V was cut back by 0 bases and J by 2 bases. The origin of this receptor is a woman older than 75 in good health. The chain joins TRBV5-1 to TRBJ2-1; the match to TRBD2 covers 7 bases. Specimen: blood. CDR3: CASSLVAGEAYNEQFF. CDR3 DNA sequence: TGCGCCAGCAGCTTGGTTGCGGGGGAAGCCTACAATGAGCAGTTCTTC.